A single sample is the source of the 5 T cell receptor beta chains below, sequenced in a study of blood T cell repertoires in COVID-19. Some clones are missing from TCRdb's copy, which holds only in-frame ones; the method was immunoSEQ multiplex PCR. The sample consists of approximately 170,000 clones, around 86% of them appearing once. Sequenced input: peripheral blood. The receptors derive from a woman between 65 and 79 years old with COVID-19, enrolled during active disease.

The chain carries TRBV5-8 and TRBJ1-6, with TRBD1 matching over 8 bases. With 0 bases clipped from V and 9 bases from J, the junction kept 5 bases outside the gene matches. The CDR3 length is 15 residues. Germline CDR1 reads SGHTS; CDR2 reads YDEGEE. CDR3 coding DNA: TGTGCCAGCAGCTTGGGGACAGGGTTGGCTTCACCCCTCCACTTT. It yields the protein CASSLGTGLASPLHF.

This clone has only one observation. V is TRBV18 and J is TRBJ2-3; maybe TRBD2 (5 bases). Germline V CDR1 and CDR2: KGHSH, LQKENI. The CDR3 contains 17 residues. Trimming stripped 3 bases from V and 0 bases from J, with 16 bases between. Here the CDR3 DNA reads TGTGCCAGCTCACCGAGCCCAACTAGGTTAAGCACAGATACGCAGTATTTT. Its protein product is CASSPSPTRLSTDTQYF.

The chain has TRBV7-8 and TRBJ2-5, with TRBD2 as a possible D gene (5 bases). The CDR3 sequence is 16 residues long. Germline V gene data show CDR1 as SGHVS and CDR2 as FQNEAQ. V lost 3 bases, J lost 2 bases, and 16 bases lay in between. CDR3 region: CASSFPLGVGQETQYF. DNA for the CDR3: TGTGCCAGCAGCTTCCCCCTCGGGGTTGGTCAAGAGACCCAGTACTTC. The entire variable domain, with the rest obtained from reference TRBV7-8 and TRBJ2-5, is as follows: GAGVSQSPRYKVAKRGQDVALRCDPISGHVSLFWYQQALGQGPEFLTYFQNEAQLDKSGLPSDRFFAERPEGSVSTLKIQRTQQEDSAVYLCASSFPLGVGQETQYFGPGTRLLVL.

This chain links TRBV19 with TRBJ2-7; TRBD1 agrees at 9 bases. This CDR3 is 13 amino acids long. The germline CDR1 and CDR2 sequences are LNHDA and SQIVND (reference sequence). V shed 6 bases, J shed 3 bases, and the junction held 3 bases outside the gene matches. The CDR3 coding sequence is TGTGCCAGTAGCCTGGACAGGGGCTACGAGCAGTACTTC. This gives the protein CASSLDRGYEQYF.

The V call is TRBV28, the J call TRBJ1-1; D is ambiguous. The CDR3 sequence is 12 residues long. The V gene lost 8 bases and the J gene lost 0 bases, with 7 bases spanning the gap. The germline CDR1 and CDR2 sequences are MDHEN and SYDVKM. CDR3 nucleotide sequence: TGTGCCAGCGCGATCATGAACACTGAAGCTTTCTTT. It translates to CASAIMNTEAFF.